This T cell receptor beta chain was identified in a study of T cells in Graves' hyperthyroidism and ophthalmopathy. The study's findings and limits: Most expanded thyroid clonotypes above 0.001 recurred in blood.

The CDR3 is 14 amino acids. Germline V gene lookup returns CDR1 MNHNS and CDR2 SASEGT. The V gene end was trimmed by 5 bases and the J gene end by 1 base; junction bases not matched to a gene: 5. Details on this clonotype: Its antigen is still unknown.

What was amplified from RNA transcripts were TCR beta CDR3 regions. The TCR CDR3 first-round RT-PCR relied on the HTBI primer set. TCRdb independently ran MiXCR on the multiplex PCR reads; one entry per CDR3 protein. The sample shows about 360,000 distinct CDR3 sequences, 13% of them seen only once. What was sequenced was blood. The receptor's source is a man aged 25 to 40 with Graves' hyperthyroidism that later progressed to Graves' ophthalmopathy. V usage is TRBV6-1 and J usage is TRBJ2-7, with 7 positions matching TRBD1. For the CDR3, the DNA is TGTGCCAGCAGTACCCGGGACAGATCCTACGAGCAGTACTTC. It encodes CASSTRDRSYEQYF.